Listed below are T cell receptor beta chains from one sample, sequenced in a study of control samples from healthy donors and cancer patients. TCRdb's copy holds only in-frame clones and misses some; the assay was immunoSEQ multiplex PCR. This sample has roughly 150,000 clones; around 90% occur once, and the top ten carry 1.5% to 2%. Sequencing was carried out using blood. These receptors all stem from a man aged 18 to 29 in good health. The CDR3 runs from the conserved cysteine through the conserved F or W. The D gene is left open where the match is weak. Part of the rows lack a size; the others show once, few, many or a class for expanded clones.

>NA|16|TRBV5-8|TRBD1|TRBJ1-6
CASSRGQGALNSPLHF
TGTGCCAGCAGCCGGGGACAGGGGGCCCTGAATTCACCCCTCCACTTT
>NA|16|TRBV28|NA|TRBJ2-1
CASSPGTAGSYNEQFF
TGTGCCAGCAGTCCAGGGACTGCCGGCTCCTACAATGAGCAGTTCTTC
>NA|17|TRBV6-2/TRBV6-3|NA|TRBJ1-1
CASRYSIAVGMNTEAFF
TGTGCCAGCAGATACTCGATTGCGGTGGGTATGAACACTGAAGCTTTCTTT
>NA|16|TRBV28|NA|TRBJ2-5
CASSLHRSGPRETQYF
TGTGCCAGCAGTTTACACCGGTCAGGGCCCCGGGAGACCCAGTACTTC
>NA|16|TRBV7-6|NA|TRBJ2-5
CASSLVGRGAQETQYF
TGTGCCAGCAGCTTAGTTGGTCGGGGGGCTCAAGAGACCCAGTACTTC
>few|11|TRBV2|NA|TRBJ2-7
CASNGAYEQYF
TGTGCCAGCAACGGGGCCTACGAGCAGTACTTC
>NA|19|TRBV29-1|TRBD2|TRBJ2-3
CSVRRGLAPGIAFTDTQYF
TGCAGCGTGCGAAGGGGACTAGCGCCGGGTATTGCTTTCACAGATACGCAGTATTTT
>NA|11|TRBV6-1|NA|TRBJ1-5
CASSDNQPQHF
TGTGCCAGCAGTGATAATCAGCCCCAGCATTTT
>NA|14|TRBV2|NA|TRBJ2-5
CASSDETRGRAQYF
TGTGCCAGCAGCGACGAGACTAGAGGTCGGGCCCAGTACTTC
>NA|13|TRBV6-2/TRBV6-3|TRBD1|TRBJ2-7
CASSYEGTEEQYF
TGTGCCAGCAGTTACGAGGGGACAGAGGAGCAGTACTTC
>NA|16|TRBV5-6|TRBD1|TRBJ2-5
CASSLRDRAYQETQYF
TGTGCCAGCAGCTTGAGGGACAGAGCATACCAAGAGACCCAGTACTTC
>NA|16|TRBV4-1|TRBD1|TRBJ1-1
CASSQKWDRSNTEAFF
TGCGCCAGCAGCCAGAAATGGGACAGATCGAACACTGAAGCTTTCTTT
>NA|15|TRBV10-3|NA|TRBJ2-5
CAISDSGVGDGTQYF
TGTGCCATCAGTGATTCGGGGGTGGGAGATGGGACCCAGTACTTC
>NA|12|TRBV30|NA|TRBJ1-1
CAWSRKNTEAFF
TGTGCCTGGAGTCGGAAGAACACTGAAGCTTTCTTT
>once|19|TRBV29-1|TRBD1|TRBJ1-3
CSVWDSMGGTLSSGNTIYF
TGCAGCGTTTGGGACAGTATGGGGGGTACACTGAGCTCTGGAAACACCATATATTTT
>NA|14|TRBV5-1|NA|TRBJ1-4
CASSNGGKDEKLFF
TGCGCCAGCAGCAACGGCGGAAAAGATGAAAAACTGTTTTTT
>NA|12|TRBV19|NA|TRBJ1-2
CASSMASYGYTF
TGTGCCAGTAGTATGGCCAGTTATGGCTACACCTTC
>NA|14|TRBV11-1|NA|TRBJ2-3
CASSPPGARDTQYF
TGTGCCAGCAGCCCCCCGGGGGCCCGAGATACGCAGTATTTT
>NA|13|TRBV7-8|NA|TRBJ1-1
CASSLSGDTEAFF
TGTGCCAGCAGCTTATCAGGGGATACTGAAGCTTTCTTT
>NA|14|TRBV27|TRBD1|TRBJ1-2
CASSPDRVNYGYTF
TGTGCCAGCAGTCCCGACAGGGTCAACTATGGCTACACCTTC
>NA|14|TRBV5-1|NA|TRBJ1-1
CASSSAQGFTEAFF
TGCGCCAGCAGCTCAGCACAGGGCTTCACTGAAGCTTTCTTT
>NA|15|TRBV5-1|NA|TRBJ2-3
CASRLFGGPTDTQYF
TGCGCCAGCAGATTGTTCGGGGGGCCTACAGATACGCAGTATTTT
>NA|13|TRBV7-9|NA|TRBJ2-5
CASSSGLRETQYF
TGTGCCAGCAGCTCGGGGTTAAGGGAGACCCAGTACTTC
>NA|12|TRBV28|NA|TRBJ1-2
CASSPGLSGYTF
TGTGCCAGCAGTCCCGGACTCTCTGGCTACACCTTC
>NA|16|TRBV11-1|TRBD2|TRBJ2-1
CASSVWGGGNYNEQFF
TGTGCCAGCAGCGTATGGGGCGGGGGGAATTACAATGAGCAGTTCTTC
>NA|16|TRBV28|TRBD1|TRBJ1-2
CASSPPGTGGDYGYTF
TGTGCCAGCAGTCCTCCCGGGACAGGGGGCGACTATGGCTACACCTTC
>once|13|TRBV24-1|NA|TRBJ1-5
CATSYGGNQPQHF
TGTGCCACCAGTTACGGGGGCAATCAGCCCCAGCATTTT
>NA|16|TRBV5-1|NA|TRBJ2-3
CASSLIGGPGTDTQYF
TGCGCCAGCAGCTTGATCGGCGGGCCCGGCACAGATACGCAGTATTTT
>NA|16|TRBV28|NA|TRBJ1-1
CASSFTVTMLNTEAFF
TGTGCCAGCAGTTTTACAGTTACGATGTTGAACACTGAAGCTTTCTTT
>NA|13|TRBV3-1/TRBV3-2|NA|TRBJ2-1
CASSPRPGNEQFF
TGTGCCAGCAGCCCTCGTCCTGGCAATGAGCAGTTCTTC
>NA|13|TRBV6-4|NA|TRBJ1-1
CASSPEVGTEAFF
TGTGCCAGCAGTCCCGAAGTGGGCACTGAAGCTTTCTTT
>NA|14|TRBV28|NA|TRBJ2-5
CASSWGRGGETQYF
TGTGCCAGCAGTTGGGGGCGGGGCGGGGAGACCCAGTACTTC
>few|15|TRBV25-1|NA|TRBJ2-3
CASSDTGMYPDTQYF
TGTGCCAGCAGTGATACAGGGATGTATCCAGATACGCAGTATTTT
>NA|12|TRBV25-1|NA|TRBJ2-3
CASSSSADTQYF
TGTGCCAGCTCCTCGAGCGCAGATACGCAGTATTTT
>NA|15|TRBV6-5|TRBD2|TRBJ2-1
CASRGLAGGYNEQFF
TGTGCCAGCAGGGGTCTAGCGGGGGGGTACAATGAGCAGTTCTTC
>NA|15|TRBV15|NA|TRBJ2-5
CATSSPGTTRETQYF
TGTGCCACCAGTTCCCCCGGGACCACAAGGGAGACCCAGTACTTC
>NA|13|TRBV5-6|NA|TRBJ2-1
CASSLGRANEQFF
TGTGCCAGCAGCTTAGGCAGGGCTAATGAGCAGTTCTTC
>NA|11|TRBV10-3|NA|TRBJ1-3
CAIGGGNTIYF
TGTGCCATCGGGGGTGGAAACACCATATATTTT
>NA|15|TRBV29-1|NA|TRBJ2-1
CSVGGTPTVGNEQFF
TGCAGCGTTGGAGGGACTCCTACCGTGGGGAATGAGCAGTTCTTC
>NA|14|TRBV5-1|TRBD1|TRBJ2-1
CASSSLTGEDEQFF
TGCGCCAGCAGCTCTTTGACAGGGGAGGATGAGCAGTTCTTC
>NA|11|TRBV6-5|TRBD1|TRBJ1-1
CASSRDRGAFF
TGTGCCAGCAGTCGGGACAGGGGAGCTTTCTTT
>NA|15|TRBV14|NA|TRBJ2-7
CASSQAGIFGGEQYF
TGTGCCAGCAGCCAAGCAGGGATATTTGGGGGCGAGCAGTACTTC
>NA|14|TRBV30|TRBD1|TRBJ1-2
CAWTPVGQGKGYTF
TGTGCCTGGACCCCGGTGGGACAGGGGAAAGGCTACACCTTC
>NA|13|TRBV30|NA|TRBJ1-1
CAWSILLGGEAFF
TGTGCCTGGAGTATTCTGCTGGGGGGGGAAGCTTTCTTT
>NA|13|TRBV14|NA|TRBJ2-3
CASSQGIGDTQYF
TGTGCCAGCAGCCAAGGGATAGGAGATACGCAGTATTTT
>NA|16|TRBV3-1/TRBV3-2|TRBD1|TRBJ1-3
CASSQFAGTGGNTIYF
TGTGCCAGCAGCCAGTTCGCCGGGACAGGTGGAAACACCATATATTTT
>NA|16|TRBV5-4|NA|TRBJ2-1
CASSPGRGQGPPGQFF
TGTGCCAGCAGCCCCGGGAGAGGGCAGGGGCCCCCGGGGCAGTTCTTC
>NA|16|TRBV18|NA|TRBJ1-6
CASSRSDAAKGSPLHF
TGTGCCAGCTCACGATCGGACGCCGCTAAGGGGTCACCCCTCCACTTT